This TCR beta chain was captured in a study of cytotoxic CD8 clonotypes in ibrutinib-treated CLL (dated by TCRdb to the early 2020s). Study-level background: The cohort included approximately 15 treatment-naive and 11 to 12 relapsed/refractory patients; 17 were IGHV unmutated. Responses were partial in around 25 patients and complete in 2; after median approximately 67 months follow-up, about 14 stayed in remission and some twelve progressed. Longitudinal samples were available for about 30% of the 86 trial participants. Cryopreserved peripheral blood mononuclear cells were collected at three points: before therapy, at response, and at either sustained remission or disease progression. On average, each sample yielded around 250,000 productive templates and around 100,000 productive rearrangements. Every remission and progressive disease sample was obtained while ibrutinib was still being received by the patients. The response samples were drawn at a median of 12 months into treatment, with a range of about 6 to 40 months. The paper's findings and limits, for the study overall: Sampling times were not matched between sustained-remission and progressing patients, and lymph node repertoires were not studied. Public clonotypes were rare and either contracted or stayed stable during treatment, and the rise in clonality at ibrutinib response reflected the expansion of private clonotypes. Clonality increased at ibrutinib response, stayed stable in sustained remission, and fell back toward baseline at progression. At baseline, clonality was higher than in age-matched healthy donors and showed a strong correlation with circulating CD8+ T-cell counts.

On a MiSeq, deep resolution sequencing aimed for a depth between 1 in 1 million and 1 in 200,000 T cells, with each clonotype covered around 9.2x on average. TCR beta libraries were generated with the immunoSEQ hsTCRB Kit. The source study handled its data this way. ImmunoSEQ Data Assistant and ImmunoSEQ Analyzer were used for data analysis, and V, D and J genes were assigned according to IMGT definitions. Clonality was computed as one minus normalized Shannon entropy of productive rearrangement frequencies, ranging from 0 to 1. Public clonotype analysis was restricted to overrepresented clonotypes comprising at least 0.05% of each patient's repertoire. Repertoires from roughly 13 age-matched healthy donors in immuneACCESS were used as clonality controls. Sourced from immuneACCESS, this table was stored by TCRdb with only in-frame sequences that have V and J called. A share of the clones is absent; for the studies checked, an unresolved V gene accounts for under half, and the remainder has no known explanation. For V, J and clone size, that table is used; D and trimming come from the DNA. For this sample the table gives approximately 130,000 clones, of which 80% to 90% were detected only once. In total, the top ten clones hold approximately 3.5% of the sample.

The CDR3 contains 14 residues, cysteine and phenylalanine counted. Left in the record is the CDR3 DNA by itself, 42 bases read in frame from the first base. The trim is 4 bases for V and 3 bases for J, with a gap of 12 bases between the germline ends. CDR1 and CDR2 (MNHEY, SVGAGI) derive from the germline V gene. The label giving this sample's time point can be read as: approximately 2 years on ibrutinib. Around 2 micrograms of genomic DNA were extracted from cryopreserved PBMCs for TCR beta library preparation. Longitudinal blood samples from CLL patients on ibrutinib monotherapy were analyzed using high-throughput TCR beta sequencing. The patients took part in an open-label, single-center phase 2 trial of ibrutinib monotherapy. On this clone: It has no known antigen specificity. No much larger clone is present one base from it, and per-base qualities are unavailable.

The rearrangement combines TRBV6-5 with TRBJ1-2; TRBD1 is a weak D gene call, 5 bases matching. The material sequenced was PBMCs, taken after 24 months of ibrutinib treatment. The clonotype was recovered from a human donor with chronic lymphocytic leukemia. At the DNA level, the sequence is TGTGCCAGCAGTTGGGACGACTCGGACTATGGCTACACCTTC. Its coded protein is CASSWDDSDYGYTF.